This T cell receptor beta chain was captured by sequencing in a study of blood T cell repertoires in COVID-19. In the original workflow: The authors estimated nucleated cell counts from reference gene primer amplification. Data came from immunoSEQ multiplex PCR; TCRdb stores just in-frame clones and leaves some out. The V and J calls and the clone size are those of that table, but D and trimming were determined from the DNA. The sample lists approximately 110,000 clones, around 86% occurring once. About this clone: At one end the junction does not follow the germline gene, possibly because of a read error.

CDR1 is MNHEY and CDR2 is SMNVEV in the germline V gene (reference sequence). CDR3 length: 12 amino acids. This clonotype was sampled from a human donor in a cohort sampled during active COVID-19. Sequencing was performed on peripheral blood. The J gene is TRBJ1-1, the V gene TRBV27, with D hard to call. The CDR3 bases are TGTGCCAGCAGTTTCCTGTTCGGGAATATGATCTTT. It encodes CASSFLFGNMIF.